These 23 T cell receptor beta chains share one sample of origin, sequenced in a study of T cell responses to AZD1222 COVID-19 vaccine. The method was immunoSEQ multiplex PCR; TCRdb's version includes in-frame clones alone and lacks a portion of them. Among about 120,000 clones listed, roughly 90% were seen once. The sequenced sample was peripheral blood, obtained 28 days after the second dose of the MenACWY control vaccine. Receptors originate from an adult who received the MenACWY meningococcal vaccine as a control.

This chain joins TRBV27 and TRBJ2-7; 8 nucleotides agree with TRBD2. Germline-derived CDR1 and CDR2 are MNHEY and SMNVEV (reference sequence). The J segment lost 3 bases and the V segment lost 5 bases, leaving 6 bases of the junction unmatched. The CDR3 has 14 amino acids. The CDR3 region is CASSPGTSVYEQYF. The DNA for the CDR3 is TGTGCCAGCAGTCCCGGGACTAGTGTCTACGAGCAGTACTTC.

V and J are TRBV21-1 and TRBJ1-5. TRBV21-1 is noted as a pseudogene. The CDR3 runs 16 residues. The CDR3 region is CASSKECRESNQPQHF. The CDR3 nucleotides read TGTGCCAGCAGCAAAGAGTGCAGGGAGAGCAATCAGCCCCAGCATTTT.

The chain couples TRBV6-4 to TRBJ1-1, with TRBD1 matching over 7 bases. Losses at the gene ends were 6 bases for V and 4 bases for J; bases not matched to a gene: 5. CDR1 is MRHNA and CDR2 is SNTAGT in the germline V gene. The CDR3 runs 13 residues. Written as DNA, the CDR3 is TGTGCCAGCAGAACAGGGGTGGGCACTGAAGCTTTCTTT. Its protein is CASRTGVGTEAFF.

This chain connects TRBV28 to TRBJ2-7; maybe TRBD1 (5 bases). Deletions cut 4 bases from V and 5 bases from J, with 21 bases between. Germline loops: CDR1 MDHEN, CDR2 SYDVKM. This CDR3 is built from 16 residues. CDR3 sequence (DNA): TGTGCCAGCAGTTCCAACCCCACAGGACATAAGAACGAGCAGTACTTC. Translating it yields CASSSNPTGHKNEQYF.

The rearrangement links TRBV27 to TRBJ2-1; 9 nucleotides agree with TRBD2. The CDR3 totals 14 residues. Per germline, CDR1 MNHEY and CDR2 SMNVEV (reference sequence). With V trimmed by 4 bases and J by 10 bases, 8 bases remained unmatched. Here the CDR3 DNA reads TGTGCCAGCAGTTCTCTAGCGGGGATGGCAGAGCAGTTCTTC. Amino acids: CASSSLAGMAEQFF.

The genes are TRBV28 and TRBJ1-1, with D unclear. This CDR3 is built from 11 residues. Germline values: CDR1 MDHEN, CDR2 SYDVKM. Trimming shortened V by 3 bases and J by 11 bases, and 10 bases separated the two germline ends. The CDR3 here is CASSLDGQAFF. CDR3 in DNA: TGTGCCAGCAGTTTGGACGGGCAGGCTTTCTTT.

This chain connects TRBV6-2 or TRBV6-3 to TRBJ2-3; D possibly uses TRBD1 or TRBD2 (5 bases each). The ends were cut back, 6 bases at V and 1 base at J, with 14 bases in the middle. Germline values: CDR1 MNHEY, CDR2 SVGEGT. This CDR3 comprises 15 residues. CDR3 sequence (DNA): TGTGCCAGCAGCGAGACAGTGAGGGGCACAGATACGCAGTATTTT. The encoded protein is CASSETVRGTDTQYF.

DNA for the CDR3: TGTGCCAGTAGTATAAGCCTAACAGGGTCCAATGAGCAGTTCTTC. Its translation is CASSISLTGSNEQFF. The chain recombines TRBV19 with TRBJ2-1; D perhaps matches TRBD1 (6 bases). CDR1 is LNHDA, CDR2 SQIVND, per germline (reference sequence). The CDR3 runs to 15 residues. The V end lost 2 bases, the J end lost 6 bases, and 14 bases lay between the germline ends.

The V gene is TRBV28, the J gene TRBJ2-1; tentative D call: TRBD2 (7 bases). The CDR3 totals 14 residues. Germline V lookup: CDR1 MDHEN, CDR2 SYDVKM. V lost 1 base, J lost 10 bases, and 14 bases lay in between. Here the CDR3 DNA reads TGTGCCAGCAGTTTATTGGGGGGGGCAGGAGAGCAGTTCTTC. It codes for CASSLLGGAGEQFF.

This clone was counted a single time. This rearrangement joins TRBV7-2 to TRBJ1-1; maybe TRBD1 (5 bases). The length of the CDR3 is 15 residues. The V and J ends lost 1 base and 1 base respectively, with 10 bases between them. The germline V gene has CDR1 SGHTA and CDR2 FQGNSA. DNA of the CDR3: TGTGCCAGCAGCTTAGAGCCTGGACAGAACACTGAAGCTTTCTTT. Translating gives CASSLEPGQNTEAFF.

The chain joins TRBV6-5 to TRBJ2-1; 10 bases fit TRBD2. The germline CDR1 and CDR2 sequences are MNHEY and SVGAGI. The V segment lost 0 bases and the J segment 7 bases; nucleotides outside the gene matches: 6. This CDR3 has 16 amino acids. The CDR3 nucleotides read TGTGCCAGCAGTTACTCGCTACTAGCGGGATCTAATGAGCAGTTCTTC. Translation: CASSYSLLAGSNEQFF.

This chain connects TRBV25-1 to TRBJ2-3; D may be TRBD2 (5 bases). Trimming cost V 2 bases and J 2 bases, with 11 bases left between them. CDR3 length: 15 amino acids. The germline CDR1 and CDR2 sequences are MGHDK and SYGVNS. The CDR3 coding sequence is TGTGCCAGCAGTGAACTCCAAGACTACACAGATACGCAGTATTTT. It yields the protein CASSELQDYTDTQYF.

The CDR3, as DNA: TGTGCCAGCAGCCTCAGGGGAGGTGAGCAGTTCTTC. Residues: CASSLRGGEQFF. This chain uses TRBV11-2 with TRBJ2-1; perhaps D is TRBD1 or TRBD2 (6 bases each). Germline loops: CDR1 SGHAT, CDR2 FQNNGV. V was cut by 5 bases and J by 9 bases, with 11 bases left in between. The CDR3 totals 12 residues.

This clone was detected once. V gene TRBV5-6 combines with J gene TRBJ1-6, with a tentative D call TRBD1 (5 bases). Germline-derived CDR1 and CDR2 are SGHDT and YYEEEE. The CDR3 has 14 residues. V was clipped by 2 bases and J by 8 bases, with 11 bases between them. The CDR3 DNA reads TGTGCCAGCAGCTTAGGCACAGGCTATTCACCCCTCCACTTT. Translation: CASSLGTGYSPLHF.

V gene TRBV19 combines with J gene TRBJ1-3; D call uncertain. The CDR3 contains 15 residues. Germline V gives CDR1 LNHDA, CDR2 SQIVND (reference sequence). Trimming took off 3 bases at V and 2 bases at J, with 11 bases between the two ends. The CDR3 loop reads CASSISDGPGNTIYF. In DNA, the CDR3 is TGTGCCAGTAGTATCTCGGACGGGCCTGGAAACACCATATATTTT.

The chain is built from TRBV30 and TRBJ2-7; D is unclear. CDR3 length equals 12 residues. V was cut by 2 bases and J by 2 bases, with 7 bases left in between. Germline CDR1 GTSNPN, CDR2 SVGIG (reference sequence). The CDR3 DNA reads TGTGCCTGGAGTCCCACAGCCTACGAGCAGTACTTC. This translates into CAWSPTAYEQYF.

V is TRBV11-2 and J is TRBJ1-4, with D possibly being TRBD1 (6 bases). V was shortened by 0 bases and J by 6 bases, with 17 bases between the two germline ends. Germline-derived CDR1 and CDR2 are SGHAT and FQNNGV. The CDR3 contains 17 residues. The CDR3, as DNA: TGTGCCAGCAGCTTAGATAGAACGGGCAGGGGCCATGAAAAACTGTTTTTT. Translated: CASSLDRTGRGHEKLFF.

This rearrangement joins TRBV28 to TRBJ1-2, with D maybe TRBD1 (5 bases). V lost 6 bases and J 8 bases, leaving 25 bases between the germline ends. The CDR3 extends over 16 amino acids. CDR1 is MDHEN and CDR2 is SYDVKM in the germline V gene. The CDR3 coding sequence is TGTGCCAGCAGGCCCCTAAAAAGGTTGAGGGGCGGCGGCTACACCTTC. This encodes CASRPLKRLRGGGYTF.

V usage is TRBV30 and J usage is TRBJ2-7; D not resolved. V was pared by 3 bases and J by 7 bases, with 22 bases between. CDR3 length: 15 residues. CDR1 and CDR2 from the germline V gene are GTSNPN and SVGIG (reference sequence). CDR3 amino acids: CAWSFGVGPDWEQYF. CDR3 DNA sequence: TGTGCCTGGAGCTTCGGTGTAGGGCCCGACTGGGAGCAGTACTTC.

This chain links TRBV5-1 with TRBJ2-5; D gene uncertain. From germline, CDR1 is SGHRS and CDR2 YFSETQ. This CDR3 comprises 14 residues. V gave up 2 bases and J gave up 1 base, with 9 bases separating them. CDR3 amino acids: CASSFKGTQETQYF. CDR3 in DNA: TGCGCCAGCAGCTTCAAGGGCACCCAAGAGACCCAGTACTTC.

The gene calls are TRBV6-2 or TRBV6-3 and TRBJ2-3, with TRBD2 matching 7 bases. Germline V lookup: CDR1 MNHEY, CDR2 SVGEGT. The trim removed 5 bases at V and 4 bases at J, leaving 9 bases unmatched. CDR3 length equals 15 residues. The chain's CDR3 is CASSQTGGSPDTQYF. DNA for the CDR3: TGTGCCAGCAGTCAAACCGGGGGGAGCCCAGATACGCAGTATTTT.

This clone was seen once. The chain combines TRBV28 with TRBJ1-5; D unclear. Trimming shortened V by 5 bases and J by 3 bases, and 14 bases separated the two germline ends. CDR1 is MDHEN, CDR2 SYDVKM, per germline. This CDR3 has 15 amino acids. CDR3 in amino acids: CASSLGVVSNQPQHF. CDR3 in DNA: TGTGCCAGCAGTCTTGGCGTTGTGTCCAATCAGCCCCAGCATTTT.

This chain joins TRBV4-3 and TRBJ1-1, with TRBD1 as a possible D gene (6 bases). CDR1 is LGHNA and CDR2 is YSLEER in the germline V gene. Trimming removed 4 bases at V and 6 bases at J, with 12 bases between. CDR3 size: 13 residues. CDR3 region: CASSRDRLAEAFF. The CDR3, as DNA: TGCGCCAGCAGCCGTGACAGGTTGGCTGAAGCTTTCTTT.